This T cell receptor beta chain stems from a study of blood T cell repertoires in COVID-19. Study-level information: The cDNA or gDNA used as material had been derived from T cells, B-cell-depleted T cells, or PBMCs.

The data were produced by immunoSEQ multiplex PCR, yet TCRdb's version contains in-frame clones alone and is incomplete. Among some 200,000 clones listed, 88% were seen once. This clone was counted between two and nine times. This clonotype was sampled from a man aged 50 or older with COVID-19, enrolled during active disease. Input material: peripheral blood.

The CDR3 DNA sequence: TGTGCCAGTAGTCTAGGACTAGCGGGAGCTTACGAGCAGTACTTC. Translated, it gives CASSLGLAGAYEQYF. The rearrangement links TRBV19 to TRBJ2-7; 13 positions match TRBD2. Germline CDR1 reads LNHDA; CDR2 reads SQIVND (reference sequence). V lost 5 bases, J lost 4 bases, and 5 bases stayed unmatched. The CDR3 contains 15 residues.